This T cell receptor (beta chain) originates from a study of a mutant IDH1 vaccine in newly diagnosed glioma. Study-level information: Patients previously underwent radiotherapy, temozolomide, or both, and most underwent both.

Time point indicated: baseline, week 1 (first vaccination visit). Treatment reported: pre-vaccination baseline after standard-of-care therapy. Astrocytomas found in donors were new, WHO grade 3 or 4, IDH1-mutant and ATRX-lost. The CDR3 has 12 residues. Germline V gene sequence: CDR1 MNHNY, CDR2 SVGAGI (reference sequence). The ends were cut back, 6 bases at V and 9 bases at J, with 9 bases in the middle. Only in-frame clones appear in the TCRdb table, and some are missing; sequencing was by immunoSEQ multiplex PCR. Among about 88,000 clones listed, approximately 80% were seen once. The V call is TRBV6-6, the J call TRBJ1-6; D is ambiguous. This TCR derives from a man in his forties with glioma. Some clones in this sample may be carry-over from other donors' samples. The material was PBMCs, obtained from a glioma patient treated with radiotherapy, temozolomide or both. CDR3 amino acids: CASRSQGSPLHF. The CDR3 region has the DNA TGTGCCAGCAGGTCTCAAGGTTCACCCCTCCACTTT.